A single sample gave rise to the 21 T cell receptor beta chains below, sequenced in a study of cytomegalovirus exposure and HLA in healthy donors. The PCR was carried out with 60 Vbeta primers and 13 Jbeta primers. Data came from immunoSEQ multiplex PCR; TCRdb stores just in-frame clones and leaves some out. This table has some 250,000 clones, 82% appearing once. Material: PBMCs. The origin of the receptors is a middle-aged woman in good health and CMV-seropositive.

The CDR3 DNA reads as TGTGCCAGCAGCTCCGTGCGCAATGAGCAGTTCTTC. Translating it yields CASSSVRNEQFF. The chain recombines TRBV7-9 with TRBJ2-1; D is unresolved. The CDR3 runs to 12 residues. Trimming removed 4 bases at V and 6 bases at J, with 7 bases between. Germline assignment: CDR1 SEHNR and CDR2 FQNEAQ (reference sequence).

This rearrangement joins TRBV11-2 to TRBJ1-1, with 9 nucleotides matching TRBD1. The length of the CDR3 is 14 residues. In germline, CDR1 is SGHAT, CDR2 FQNNGV. Trimming at V came to 1 base and at J to 5 bases, leaving 2 bases not matched to a gene. The CDR3 spells CASSLGTGVTEAFF. CDR3 nucleotide sequence: TGTGCCAGCAGCTTAGGGACAGGGGTTACTGAAGCTTTCTTT.

This chain connects TRBV28 to TRBJ2-3; the D is unclear. CDR3 length: 12 residues. V was trimmed by 3 bases and J by 9 bases, leaving 10 bases between them. CDR1 is MDHEN and CDR2 is SYDVKM in the germline V gene. In DNA, the CDR3 is TGTGCCAGCAGTTTTTCCTCCCTGACGCAGTATTTT. Protein sequence: CASSFSSLTQYF.

This chain connects TRBV14 to TRBJ2-1, with TRBD2 as a possible D gene (6 bases). Germline CDR1 is SGHDN and CDR2 is FVKESK. Trimming left V 1 base short and J 1 base short, with 8 bases between. The CDR3 has 15 residues. The CDR3 sequence is CASSQAGASYNEQFF. The CDR3 region has the DNA TGTGCCAGCAGCCAAGCGGGAGCGTCCTACAATGAGCAGTTCTTC. Based on the CDR3 plus reference TRBV14 and TRBJ2-1, the full variable domain is EAGVTQFPSHSVIEKGQTVTLRCDPISGHDNLYWYRRVMGKEIKFLLHFVKESKQDESGMPNNRFLAERTGGTYSTLKVQPAELEDSGVYFCASSQAGASYNEQFFGPGTRLTVL.

This rearrangement joins TRBV9 to TRBJ2-2; D gene uncertain. The length of the CDR3 is 16 residues. Germline lookup yields CDR1 SGDLS and CDR2 YYNGEE. The germline V and J ends were trimmed by 0 bases and 0 bases, with 9 bases remaining between them. Here the CDR3 DNA reads TGTGCCAGCAGCGTAGATCACTCGCCGAACACCGGGGAGCTGTTTTTT. Translation: CASSVDHSPNTGELFF.

This rearrangement joins TRBV18 to TRBJ1-3; 9 nucleotides match TRBD1. The CDR3 covers 13 residues. V lost 3 bases, J lost 7 bases, and 1 base stayed unmatched. The germline gives CDR1 KGHSH, CDR2 LQKENI. Here the CDR3 DNA reads TGTGCCAGCTCACCGGGACAGGGCAACACCATATATTTT. This codes for CASSPGQGNTIYF.

In DNA, the CDR3 is TGTGCCAGCAGCTTGCGACAGGGTCCACACAATGAGCAGTTCTTC. This translates into CASSLRQGPHNEQFF. This chain connects TRBV9 to TRBJ2-1, with 7 bases lining up with TRBD1. CDR3 length: 15 amino acids. Trimming took 4 bases from V and 5 from J; bases not matched to a gene: 9. Germline-derived CDR1 and CDR2 are SGDLS and YYNGEE.

This clone turned up a few times. The chain recombines TRBV29-1 with TRBJ1-2, with D possibly being TRBD1 (5 bases). Trimming pared 7 bases from V and 4 bases from J, leaving 16 bases between. Germline values: CDR1 SQVTM, CDR2 ANQGSEA. The CDR3 runs to 13 residues. The CDR3 DNA is TGCAGCGCCCCGGCCCAAGGGGTCTATGGCTACACCTTC. It yields the protein CSAPAQGVYGYTF. The full variable domain, completed using reference TRBV29-1 and TRBJ1-2, is SAVISQKPSRDICQRGTSLTIQCQVDSQVTMMFWYRQQPGQSLTLIATANQGSEATYESGFVIDKFPISRPNLTFSTLTVSNMSPEDSSIYLCSAPAQGVYGYTFGSGTRLTVV.

This chain uses TRBV27 with TRBJ2-2; D unresolved. The CDR3 has 15 amino acids. The germline CDR1 and CDR2 sequences are MNHEY and SMNVEV (reference sequence). Deletions cut 1 base from V and 2 bases from J, with 8 bases between. The CDR3 here is CASSLFERNTGELFF. CDR3 coding DNA: TGTGCCAGCAGTTTATTTGAGAGAAACACCGGGGAGCTGTTTTTT.

This clone occurred a few times. This sequence joins TRBV29-1 and TRBJ1-1; TRBD1 aligns across 10 bases. CDR1 is SQVTM, CDR2 ANQGSEA, per germline. J lost 4 bases, V lost 8 bases, and 4 bases had no gene match. The CDR3 contains 12 residues. In DNA, the CDR3 is TGCAGCTCGGGACAGGGGTTCACTGAAGCTTTCTTT. It yields the protein CSSGQGFTEAFF.

The rearrangement links TRBV5-1 to TRBJ2-5; TRBD2 might be the D (5 bases). Germline V lookup: CDR1 SGHRS, CDR2 YFSETQ. V lost 3 bases to trimming and J lost 9 bases, with 9 bases between them. The length of the CDR3 is 11 residues. CDR3 DNA: TGCGCCAGCAGCTCCGACGGGGCCCAGTACTTC. Residues: CASSSDGAQYF.

The genes are TRBV11-3 and TRBJ2-3, with D hard to call. Germline V gene data show CDR1 as SGHNT and CDR2 as YENEEA. The CDR3 extends over 11 amino acids. Trimming cost V 3 bases and J 14 bases, with 12 bases left between them. CDR3 in DNA: TGTGCCAGCAGCTTGAACTCCGGAGTGTATTTT. It is translated as CASSLNSGVYF.

The chain couples TRBV4-2 to TRBJ2-7; TRBD2 matches at 11 bases. The CDR3 runs to 16 residues. J gave up 0 bases and V 4 bases, and 5 bases lay outside the gene matches. Germline assignment: CDR1 LGHNA and CDR2 YNFKEQ. The CDR3 DNA is TGTGCCAGCAGCCCCTCGACTAGCGGGGTCTCCTACGAGCAGTACTTC. Translated, it gives CASSPSTSGVSYEQYF.

The genes are TRBV6-1 and TRBJ2-7; 8 positions agree with TRBD1. The trim removed 7 bases at V and 0 bases at J, leaving 5 bases unmatched. Germline-derived CDR1 and CDR2 are MNHNS and SASEGT. This CDR3 region has 14 residues. This CDR3 reads CASTGQGSSYEQYF. CDR3 sequence (DNA): TGTGCCAGCACCGGACAGGGTAGCTCCTACGAGCAGTACTTC.

This chain joins TRBV7-9 and TRBJ2-1; TRBD2 agrees at 9 bases. The V gene end was trimmed by 3 bases and the J gene end by 7 bases; junction bases not matched to a gene: 7. CDR1 SEHNR and CDR2 FQNEAQ come from the germline V gene (reference sequence). This CDR3 is built from 15 residues. CDR3 coding DNA: TGTGCCAGCAGCTTGGTAGCGGGAGTAGAGAATGAGCAGTTCTTC. It encodes CASSLVAGVENEQFF.

The gene calls are TRBV6-5 and TRBJ2-5, with D tentatively TRBD1 (5 bases). CDR3 size: 13 residues. Trimming took 6 bases from V and 1 from J, leaving 9 bases between them. Germline V gives CDR1 MNHEY, CDR2 SVGAGI. This chain's CDR3 is CASSHRPQETQYF. DNA for the CDR3: TGTGCCAGCAGCCACAGGCCCCAAGAGACCCAGTACTTC.

The chain joins TRBV5-1 to TRBJ1-3; D is uncertain. This CDR3 spans 13 amino acids. V was trimmed by 4 bases and J by 7 bases, leaving 12 bases between them. Germline CDR1 and CDR2: SGHRS and YFSETQ. CDR3 amino acids: CASSPGGGNTIYF. CDR3 DNA: TGCGCCAGCAGCCCAGGAGGCGGGAACACCATATATTTT.

This chain links TRBV5-1 with TRBJ2-5, with 7 positions matching TRBD1. With the DNA end fitting TRBJ2-7 better, the J assignment may be wrong. Germline V lookup: CDR1 SGHRS, CDR2 YFSETQ. The CDR3 sequence is 20 residues long. The CDR3 DNA reads TGCGCCAGCAGCTTTTCCCGGCTAACATCCGGGACAGTGAGCTCCTACGAGCAGTACTTC. As protein: CASSFSRLTSGTVSSYEQYF.

This sequence joins TRBV19 and TRBJ2-5, with a tentative D call TRBD2 (6 bases). CDR3 length: 16 amino acids. Deletions cut 1 base from V and 9 bases from J, with 21 bases between. The germline V gene has CDR1 LNHDA and CDR2 SQIVND (reference sequence). The CDR3 reads CASSIVQAAGRDPQYF. In nucleotides, the CDR3 is TGTGCCAGTAGTATAGTGCAAGCGGCCGGGAGAGACCCCCAGTACTTC. The variable domain in full, with the rest retrieved from reference TRBV19 and TRBJ2-5, is DGGITQSPKYLFRKEGQNVTLSCEQNLNHDAMYWYRQDPGQGLRLIYYSQIVNDFQKGDIAEGYSVSREKKESFPLTVTSAQKNPTAFYLCASSIVQAAGRDPQYFGPGTRLLVL.

This clone was detected only once. The chain joins TRBV27 to TRBJ2-2; D might be TRBD1 (6 bases). V lost 6 bases to trimming and J lost 4 bases, with 12 bases between them. The CDR3 contains 14 residues. In germline, CDR1 is MNHEY, CDR2 SMNVEV (reference sequence). CDR3 sequence reads: CASRGAGATGELFF. The DNA for the CDR3 is TGTGCCAGCAGAGGGGCAGGGGCCACCGGGGAGCTGTTTTTT.

The V call is TRBV19, the J call TRBJ1-5; 7 bases agree with TRBD1. Trimming at V came to 0 bases and at J to 3 bases, leaving 8 bases not matched to a gene. The CDR3 extends over 17 amino acids. CDR1 is LNHDA and CDR2 is SQIVND in the germline V gene (reference sequence). The CDR3 bases are TGTGCCAGTAGTATAGATTTTCGGGGGACAGTCAATCAGCCCCAGCATTTT. Residues: CASSIDFRGTVNQPQHF.